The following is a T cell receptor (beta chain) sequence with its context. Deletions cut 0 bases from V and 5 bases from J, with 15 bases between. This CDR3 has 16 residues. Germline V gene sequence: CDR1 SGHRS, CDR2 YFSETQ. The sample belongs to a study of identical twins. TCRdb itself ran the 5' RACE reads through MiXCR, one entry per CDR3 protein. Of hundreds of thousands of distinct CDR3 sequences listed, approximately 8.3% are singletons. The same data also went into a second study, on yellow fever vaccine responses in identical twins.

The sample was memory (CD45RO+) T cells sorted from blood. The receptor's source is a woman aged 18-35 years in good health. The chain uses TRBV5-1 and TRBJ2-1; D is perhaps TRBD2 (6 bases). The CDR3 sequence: CASSLVEGRDHNEQFF. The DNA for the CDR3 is TGCGCCAGCAGCTTGGTGGAGGGGCGGGACCACAATGAGCAGTTCTTC.